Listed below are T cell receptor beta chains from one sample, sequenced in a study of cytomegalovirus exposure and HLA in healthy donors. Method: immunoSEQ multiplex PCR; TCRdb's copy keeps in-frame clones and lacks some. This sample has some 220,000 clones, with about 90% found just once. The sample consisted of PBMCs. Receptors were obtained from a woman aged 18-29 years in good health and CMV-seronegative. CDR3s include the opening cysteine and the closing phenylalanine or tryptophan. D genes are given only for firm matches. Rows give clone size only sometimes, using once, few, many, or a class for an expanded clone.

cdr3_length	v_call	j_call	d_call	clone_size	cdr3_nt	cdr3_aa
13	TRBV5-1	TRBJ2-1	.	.	TGCGCCAGCAGCCTGGGAGAGTACAATGAGCAGTTCTTC	CASSLGEYNEQFF
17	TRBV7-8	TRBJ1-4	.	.	TGTGCCAGCAGCTTAGAGACAGGAGGACTAACTAATGAAAAACTGTTTTTT	CASSLETGGLTNEKLFF
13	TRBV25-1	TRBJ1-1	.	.	TGTGCCACCACCTTCGGGGGGAACACTGAAGCTTTCTTT	CATTFGGNTEAFF
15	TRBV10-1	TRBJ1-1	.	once	TGCGCCAGCAGTGAGGGTCAGGGAGGAGGCACTGAAGCTTTCTTT	CASSEGQGGGTEAFF
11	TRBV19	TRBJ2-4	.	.	TGTGCCAGTAGTATCGGTGACATTCAGTACTTC	CASSIGDIQYF
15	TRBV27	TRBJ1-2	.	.	TGTGCCAGCAGTTTTATCAGGGGAAAATTCTATGGCTACACCTTC	CASSFIRGKFYGYTF
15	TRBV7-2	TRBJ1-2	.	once	TGTGCCAGCAGTTCGGGGTCCGGATCTAACTATGGCTACACCTTC	CASSSGSGSNYGYTF
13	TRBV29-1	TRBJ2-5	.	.	TGCAGCGTTGTGTGGACAGTTCGAGAGACCCAGTACTTC	CSVVWTVRETQYF
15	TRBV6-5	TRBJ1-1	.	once	TGTGCCAGCAGTTACACACACAGGGTCGACACTGAAGCTTTCTTT	CASSYTHRVDTEAFF
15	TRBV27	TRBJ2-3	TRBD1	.	TGTGCCAGCAGCTACCGGGACAGGGTGACAGATACGCAGTATTTT	CASSYRDRVTDTQYF
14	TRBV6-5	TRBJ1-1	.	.	TGTGCCAGCAGTAAAAATCAGGGGCGGTTGAGTGCTTTCTTT	CASSKNQGRLSAFF
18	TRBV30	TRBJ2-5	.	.	TGTGCCTGGAGTGTACCTATTGGGGGCGTATCTTCCCAAGAGACCCAGTACTTC	CAWSVPIGGVSSQETQYF
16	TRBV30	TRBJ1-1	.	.	TGTGCCTGGGATGACATCGCTGGGAGGATGAACACTGAAGCTTTCTTT	CAWDDIAGRMNTEAFF
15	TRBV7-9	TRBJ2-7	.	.	TGTGCCAGCAGCTCACAGAGACAGGCGGTTTACGAGCAGTACTTC	CASSSQRQAVYEQYF
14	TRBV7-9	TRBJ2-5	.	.	TGTGCCAGCAGCTTAGCAGGGGTTGGCGAGACCCAGTACTTC	CASSLAGVGETQYF
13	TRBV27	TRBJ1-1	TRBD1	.	TGTGCCAGCAGTTTATCGGGACAGCGTGAAGCTTTCTTT	CASSLSGQREAFF
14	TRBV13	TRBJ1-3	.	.	TGTGCCAGCAGCTTTCAGGCTTTGAGAAACACCATATATTTT	CASSFQALRNTIYF
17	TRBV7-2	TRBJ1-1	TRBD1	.	TGTGCCAGCAGCTTAGGTGCGGGACAGCCCCATAACACTGAAGCTTTCTTT	CASSLGAGQPHNTEAFF
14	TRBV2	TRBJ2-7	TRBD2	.	TGTGCCAGCAGGCCTCTAGCGGGAGCCCACGAGCAGTACTTC	CASRPLAGAHEQYF
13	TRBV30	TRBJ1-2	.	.	TGTGCCTGGAGGTCTACAGCTAACTATGGCTACACCTTC	CAWRSTANYGYTF
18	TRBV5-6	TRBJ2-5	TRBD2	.	TGTGCCAGCAGCCAGGGACTAGCGGGAGTGGGCGTACAAGAGACCCAGTACTTC	CASSQGLAGVGVQETQYF
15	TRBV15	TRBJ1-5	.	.	TGTGCCACCAGCAGGGACAGTCGGGGCAATCAGCCCCAGCATTTT	CATSRDSRGNQPQHF
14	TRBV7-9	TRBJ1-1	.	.	TGTGCCAGCAGCTCAGGACAGATCCTCACTGAAGCTTTCTTT	CASSSGQILTEAFF
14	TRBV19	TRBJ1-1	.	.	TGTGCCAGTAGTAAGGGGACACCGAACACTGAAGCTTTCTTT	CASSKGTPNTEAFF
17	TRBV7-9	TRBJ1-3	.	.	TGTGCCAGCAGATATCGGCTGGGGGGAAACTCTGGAAACACCATATATTTT	CASRYRLGGNSGNTIYF
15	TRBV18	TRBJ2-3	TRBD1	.	TGTGCCAGCTCACCACCCGGACAGGGGTTCGTTTTTCGGTATTTT	CASSPPGQGFVFRYF
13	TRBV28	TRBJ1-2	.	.	TGTGCCAGCAGCCTGGTAGGCGGTAGGGGCTACACCTTC	CASSLVGGRGYTF
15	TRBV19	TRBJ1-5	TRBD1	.	TGTGCCAGTAGTCCCGGACAGGGAACAAATCAGCCCCAGCATTTT	CASSPGQGTNQPQHF
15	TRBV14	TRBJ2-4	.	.	TGTGCCAGCAGCCAAGATGGGCCCCGCAAAAACATTCAGTACTTC	CASSQDGPRKNIQYF
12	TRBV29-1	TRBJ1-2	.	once	TGCAGCGCTGCGGACATTAACTATGGCTACACCTTC	CSAADINYGYTF
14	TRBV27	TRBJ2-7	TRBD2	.	TGTGCCAGCAGTTCTCGTTCGGGGGGCTACGAGCAGTACTTC	CASSSRSGGYEQYF
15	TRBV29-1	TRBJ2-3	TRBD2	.	TGCAGCGTTGATAAAGCCAGCGGGAGCTCGGATACGCAGTATTTT	CSVDKASGSSDTQYF
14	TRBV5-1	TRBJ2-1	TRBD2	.	TGCGCCAGCAGCGATACCATATCTAGCGGTGAGCAGTTCTTC	CASSDTISSGEQFF
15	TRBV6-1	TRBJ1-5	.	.	TGTGCCAGCACGATAGTGGCGGTGTCACATCAGCCCCAGCATTTT	CASTIVAVSHQPQHF
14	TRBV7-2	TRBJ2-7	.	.	TGTGCCAGCAGCTTATCAACGGCCGGGTACGAGCAGTACTTC	CASSLSTAGYEQYF
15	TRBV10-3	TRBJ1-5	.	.	TGTGCCATCAGCGTGGAGGGAAATGGCAATCAGCCCCAGCATTTT	CAISVEGNGNQPQHF
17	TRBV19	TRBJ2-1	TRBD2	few	TGTGCCAGTAGTAGGAATAGCGGGAGGGCCGCTTGGGATGAGCAGTTCTTC	CASSRNSGRAAWDEQFF
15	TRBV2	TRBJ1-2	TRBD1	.	TGTGCCAGCAGTGTTTTGGGACAGGGGACGGGCGGCTACACCTTC	CASSVLGQGTGGYTF
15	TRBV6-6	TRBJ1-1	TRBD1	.	TGTGCCAGCAGTCAAACCCAACAGGGGACCACTGAAGCTTTCTTT	CASSQTQQGTTEAFF
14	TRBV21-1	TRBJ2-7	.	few	TGTGCCAGCAGCAAGGCAGGGGCCCCCTACGAGCAGTACTTC	CASSKAGAPYEQYF
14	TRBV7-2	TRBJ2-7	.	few	TGTGCCAGCAGCTCCCCAGCCCCCGGGGACGAGCAGTACTTC	CASSSPAPGDEQYF
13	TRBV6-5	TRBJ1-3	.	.	TGTGCCAGCGGGGGGTCCTCTGGAAACACCATATATTTT	CASGGSSGNTIYF
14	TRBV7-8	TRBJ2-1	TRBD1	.	TGTGCCAGCAGCTTCGGGACAGGTTATGGTGAGCAGTTCTTC	CASSFGTGYGEQFF
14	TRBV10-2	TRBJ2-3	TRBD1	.	TGCGCCAGCAGCCTGACAGGGGGCAGAGATACGCAGTATTTT	CASSLTGGRDTQYF
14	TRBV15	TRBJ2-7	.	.	TGTGCCACCAGCAGAACGGGACTGAACTACGAGCAGTACTTC	CATSRTGLNYEQYF
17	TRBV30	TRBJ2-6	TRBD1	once	TGTGCCTGGAACCCGGGACAGACAACCTCTGGGGCCAACGTCCTGACTTTC	CAWNPGQTTSGANVLTF
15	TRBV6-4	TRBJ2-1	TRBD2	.	TGTGCCAGCAGTGGGAGCGGGATAGGGAGGCATGAGCAGTTCTTC	CASSGSGIGRHEQFF
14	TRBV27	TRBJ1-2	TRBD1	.	TGTGCCAGCACTGACAGGGGTGAAATGGGTGGCTACACCTTC	CASTDRGEMGGYTF
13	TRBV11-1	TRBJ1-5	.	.	TGTGCCAGCAGCTTAGCCGGGGATCAGCCCCAGCATTTT	CASSLAGDQPQHF
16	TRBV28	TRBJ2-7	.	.	TGTGCCAGCAGTTCTTTGAGGTTAATCACGACCTACGAGCAGTACTTC	CASSSLRLITTYEQYF
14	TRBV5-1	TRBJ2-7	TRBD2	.	TGCGCCAGCAGCTTTAGCGGGAGGGCCTACGAGCAGTACTTC	CASSFSGRAYEQYF
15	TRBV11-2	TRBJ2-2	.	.	TGTGCCAGCAGCACCAGTGGCCTTAACACCGGGGAGCTGTTTTTT	CASSTSGLNTGELFF
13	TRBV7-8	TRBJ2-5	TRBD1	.	TGTGCCAGCAGGTACAGGGGCGGGGAGACCCAGTACTTC	CASRYRGGETQYF
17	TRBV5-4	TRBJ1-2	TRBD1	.	TGTGCCAGCAGCAAATCTGGACAGGGGGCCTCTAACTATGGCTACACCTTC	CASSKSGQGASNYGYTF
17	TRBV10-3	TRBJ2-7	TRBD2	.	TGTGCCATCAGTGAGTCTACCCGGACTAGAGAGTCCTACGAGCAGTACTTC	CAISESTRTRESYEQYF